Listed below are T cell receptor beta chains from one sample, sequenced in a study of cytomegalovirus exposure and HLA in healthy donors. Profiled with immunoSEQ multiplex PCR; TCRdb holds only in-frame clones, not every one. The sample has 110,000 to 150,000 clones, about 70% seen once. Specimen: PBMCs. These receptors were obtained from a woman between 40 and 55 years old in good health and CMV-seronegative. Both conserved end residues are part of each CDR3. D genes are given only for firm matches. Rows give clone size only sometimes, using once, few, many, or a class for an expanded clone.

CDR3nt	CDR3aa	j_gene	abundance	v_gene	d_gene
TGTGCCAGTAGGATACAGGGCTACACTGAAGCTTTCTTT	CASRIQGYTEAFF	TRBJ1-1	.	TRBV19	.
TGTGCCTGGAAACGGACGGGACAAAATGAAAAACTGTTTTTT	CAWKRTGQNEKLFF	TRBJ1-4	.	TRBV30	.
TGTGCCAGTAGTGGGACAGAAAGTGGCAATCAGCCCCAGCATTTT	CASSGTESGNQPQHF	TRBJ1-5	.	TRBV19	TRBD1
TGTGCCAGCAGCTTAACAGAGAACACTGAAGCTTTCTTT	CASSLTENTEAFF	TRBJ1-1	.	TRBV11-1	.
TGTGCCAGCAGTGAACCTACGTATACCCAAGAGACCCAGTACTTC	CASSEPTYTQETQYF	TRBJ2-5	.	TRBV25-1	.
TGTGCCAGCAGCCCCGACGGGTCACCCCTCCACTTT	CASSPDGSPLHF	TRBJ1-6	.	TRBV5-8	.
TGTGCCAGCAGTGACGACACCAGGGGCTCCTACAATGAGCAGTTCTTC	CASSDDTRGSYNEQFF	TRBJ2-1	once	TRBV6-4	.
TGCGCCAGCAGCTTGAGTCGGGCAAGGACAGGCAGCAATCAGCCCCAGCATTTT	CASSLSRARTGSNQPQHF	TRBJ1-5	.	TRBV5-1	TRBD1
TGTGCCAGCAGTTTACAGGGCGCTAAGGTGAACACTGAAGCTTTCTTT	CASSLQGAKVNTEAFF	TRBJ1-1	.	TRBV27	.
TGTGCCAGCAGATCGGGGGGTAGCACAGATACGCAGTATTTT	CASRSGGSTDTQYF	TRBJ2-3	.	TRBV6-6	TRBD2
TGCGCCAGCAGCTTGGGACTAGCGGGTCCCACAGATACGCAGTATTTT	CASSLGLAGPTDTQYF	TRBJ2-3	.	TRBV5-1	TRBD2
TGTGCCAGCAGTTTGAGGCCCCGACTAGCGGGAGGGTTGTACAATGAGCAGTTCTTC	CASSLRPRLAGGLYNEQFF	TRBJ2-1	.	TRBV27	TRBD2
TGTGCCAGCAGCGTGACTAGCGGGGGGGCTAGCACAGATACGCAGTATTTT	CASSVTSGGASTDTQYF	TRBJ2-3	.	TRBV5-4	TRBD2
TGTGCCAGCAGAGTAGAGTTTCTTTACGAGCAGTACTTC	CASRVEFLYEQYF	TRBJ2-7	.	TRBV6-1	.
TGTGCCAGCAGCTTACGGTCGGACTCAGCAAATGAGCAGTTCTTC	CASSLRSDSANEQFF	TRBJ2-1	once	TRBV11-2	.
TGTGCCAGCAGCCCGGGACAGGGGAACACTGAAGCTTTCTTT	CASSPGQGNTEAFF	TRBJ1-1	few	TRBV6-4	TRBD1
TGTGCCAGCAGCTTAGGTTCCGGGACAGGGTTGGGGGAGACCCAGTACTTC	CASSLGSGTGLGETQYF	TRBJ2-5	.	TRBV11-2	TRBD1
TGTGCCAGCAGCAAAGATAGAGGAAGGAATGAGCAGTTCTTC	CASSKDRGRNEQFF	TRBJ2-1	.	TRBV21-1	.
TGTGCCATCGGGCTATCGCTGAACACCGGGGAGCTGTTTTTT	CAIGLSLNTGELFF	TRBJ2-2	.	TRBV10-3	.
TGTGCCACCGAGGACAGCGCGAGCTCCTACGAGCAGTACTTC	CATEDSASSYEQYF	TRBJ2-7	.	TRBV28	.
TGTGCCAGCAGCGCCGGGACTAGTTCGGGATACGAGCAGTACTTC	CASSAGTSSGYEQYF	TRBJ2-7	.	TRBV13	TRBD2
TGTGCCAGCAGCTTGGACAGCTCTAAAGGGACCCAGTACTTC	CASSLDSSKGTQYF	TRBJ2-5	few	TRBV5-5	.
TGTGCCATCAGACAAGACGGAGTAACCTACGAGCAGTACTTC	CAIRQDGVTYEQYF	TRBJ2-7	.	TRBV10-3	.
TGTGCCAGCAGTTTACGGACAGGGAGAAATGAAAAACTGTTTTTT	CASSLRTGRNEKLFF	TRBJ1-4	.	TRBV27	TRBD1
TGTGCCAGCAGCTTTCAGGGAAACACCATATATTTT	CASSFQGNTIYF	TRBJ1-3	.	TRBV7-2	.
TGTGCCAGCAGCTTAGGGCACGGGGATGGAAACACCATATATTTT	CASSLGHGDGNTIYF	TRBJ1-3	.	TRBV11-3	.
TGCGCCAGCAGCAGCACTTACAGGGTTAAAGCTTTCTTT	CASSSTYRVKAFF	TRBJ1-1	few	TRBV5-1	.
TGTGCCAGCAGCTTGGCCTTCGCTAACTATGGCTACACCTTC	CASSLAFANYGYTF	TRBJ1-2	.	TRBV5-4	.
TGTGCCAGCAGTTCCCAGGGGCAGATCCCAGATACGCAGTATTTT	CASSSQGQIPDTQYF	TRBJ2-3	.	TRBV6-6	.
TGTGCCAGCAGTGTCGACAGTCAAGAGACCCAGTACTTC	CASSVDSQETQYF	TRBJ2-5	.	TRBV2	.
TGCGCCAGCAGCTTGACCGGGGGCCAAGAGACCCAGTACTTC	CASSLTGGQETQYF	TRBJ2-5	.	TRBV5-1	.
TGTGCCAGCTCACCGGAGGGGGCGATACGTGGCTACACCTTC	CASSPEGAIRGYTF	TRBJ1-2	.	TRBV18	TRBD1
TGTGCCAGCAGTTACTCCCGGGGGGGACCTGAGACCCAGTACTTC	CASSYSRGGPETQYF	TRBJ2-5	few	TRBV6-5	TRBD2
TGTGCCAGCAGTTCAATGGTTGCAGGGAGGGACGGTGAGCAGTTCTTC	CASSSMVAGRDGEQFF	TRBJ2-1	once	TRBV6-5	TRBD2
TGTGCCAGCAGTTGGACAGGGAAAAGTACCAATGAGCAGTTCTTC	CASSWTGKSTNEQFF	TRBJ2-1	.	TRBV6-5	TRBD1
TGCGCCAGCAGCAAATCTACGGTCCCAGATACGCAGTATTTT	CASSKSTVPDTQYF	TRBJ2-3	.	TRBV5-1	.
TGTGCCAGTAGTATGTCCAGGGGTTATACTGAAGCTTTCTTT	CASSMSRGYTEAFF	TRBJ1-1	.	TRBV19	.